This is a list of T cell receptor beta chains from one sample in a study of blood T cells in healthy people across ages. TCRdb itself ran the 5' RACE reads through MiXCR, one entry per CDR3 protein. The repertoire holds about 680,000 distinct CDR3 sequences, with roughly 50% as singletons. Sequencing was performed on blood. These receptors came from an older woman in good health. Each CDR3 is given with its conserved first and last residue. The D gene is left open where the match is weak. For some rows the clone size is stated as once, few or many, or as a class when expanded; others skip it.

>TRBV29-1|TRBJ2-3|NA|NA
TGCAGCGTTTCCGCTACCATGCAGTATTTT
CSVSATMQYF
>TRBV12-3/TRBV12-4|TRBJ2-5|NA|NA
TGTGCCAGCAGATCCAGATCGGACCGGCGAGGAGAGACCCAGTACTTC
CASRSRSDRRGETQYF
>TRBV5-1|TRBJ2-6|NA|NA
TGCGCCAGCAGCTTGACAGTCGGCACCTCTGGGGCCAACGTCCTGACTTTC
CASSLTVGTSGANVLTF
>TRBV3-1|TRBJ1-2|NA|NA
TGTGCCAGCAGCCAAGTGCCCGGGAGTCAAGGCTACACCTTC
CASSQVPGSQGYTF
>TRBV6-5|TRBJ2-5|NA|NA
TGTGCCAGCAGCCCACCGGGACGTACCGTTCAGTACTTC
CASSPPGRTVQYF
>TRBV7-2|TRBJ2-3|NA|few
TGTGCCAGCAGCTTGGGACTTTCAGCAGATACGCAGTATTTT
CASSLGLSADTQYF
>TRBV3-1|TRBJ2-7|NA|few
TGTGCCAGCAGCCAAGACCGGGACACCTACGAGCAGTACTTC
CASSQDRDTYEQYF
>TRBV7-2|TRBJ2-5|NA|NA
TGTGCCAGCAGCTTAGCGCGGTTAGAGACCCAGTACTTC
CASSLARLETQYF
>TRBV3-1|TRBJ2-7|TRBD2|NA
TGTGCCAGCAGCCAAGGAGCAATAGCGGGAGGGGAGCAGTACTTC
CASSQGAIAGGEQYF
>TRBV21-1|TRBJ2-3|NA|once
TGTGCCAACGGCTGGACTAGCGGGAGAGAGCCGGATACGCAGTATTTT
CANGWTSGREPDTQYF
>TRBV11-2|TRBJ2-7|NA|NA
TGTGCCAGCAGCTTAGATCCAAGGGGGTACGAGCAGTACTTC
CASSLDPRGYEQYF
>TRBV27|TRBJ2-5|TRBD2|NA
TGCGCCAGCAGACAGCTAGCGGGAGAAGAGACCCAGTACTTC
CASRQLAGEETQYF
>TRBV5-1|TRBJ1-3|NA|NA
TGCGCCAGCAGCCCGACAGTCCCTGGAAACACCATATATTTT
CASSPTVPGNTIYF
>TRBV20-1|TRBJ2-3|NA|few
TGCAGTGCTAGTTCAGGGTGGGTCGCAGATACGCAGTATTTT
CSASSGWVADTQYF
>TRBV6-5|TRBJ2-2|NA|few
TGTGCCAGCGTCAGGGTCGACACCGGGGAGCTGTTTTTT
CASVRVDTGELFF
>TRBV2|TRBJ1-1|NA|once
TGTGCCAGCACCTCCCGGGGGGTCGGCACTGAAGCTTTCTTT
CASTSRGVGTEAFF
>TRBV29-1|TRBJ2-1|TRBD1|NA
TGCAACGTTGAACCGGGACAGGGAATCTACAATGAGCAGTTCTTC
CNVEPGQGIYNEQFF
>TRBV4-2|TRBJ2-3|TRBD2|few
TGTGCCAGCAGCCCCGGGACTAGCGGTGCTAGCACAGATACGCAGTATTTT
CASSPGTSGASTDTQYF
>TRBV7-9|TRBJ2-3|NA|NA
TGTGCCAGCAGCTTCGGACCCGAGAGCACAGATACGCAGTATTTT
CASSFGPESTDTQYF
>TRBV29-1|TRBJ2-5|TRBD2|NA
TGCAGCGTTTCTGGACTAGCGGGAGATTTGGAGACCCAGTACTTC
CSVSGLAGDLETQYF
>TRBV20-1|TRBJ2-3|TRBD2|NA
TGCAGTGCACGCACTAGCGTGGGCACAGATACGCAGTATTTT
CSARTSVGTDTQYF
>TRBV18|TRBJ2-7|NA|NA
TGTGCCAGCTCACCCGTCGTGAGGGGTTCCTCCTACGAGCAGTACTTC
CASSPVVRGSSYEQYF
>TRBV7-2|TRBJ2-5|TRBD2|NA
TGTGCCAGCAGCTTAGACGGAAGCGGGAGAGGAGAGACCCAGTACTTC
CASSLDGSGRGETQYF
>TRBV29-1|TRBJ1-2|TRBD1|NA
TGCAGCGTGGAAGGACAGGGGGCAGGCTATGGCTACACCTTC
CSVEGQGAGYGYTF
>TRBV6-2/TRBV6-3|TRBJ2-7|NA|NA
TGTGCCAGCAGTTACTCCGCAGGGACCATCTACGAGCAGTACTTC
CASSYSAGTIYEQYF
>TRBV27|TRBJ2-5|NA|few
TGTGCCAGCACCGTCCCTCCAGACAGCGAATTACAAGAGACCCAGTACTTC
CASTVPPDSELQETQYF
>TRBV20-1|TRBJ2-6|NA|NA
TGCAGTGTCCAGAGGATAAGCTCTGGGGCCAGCGTCCTGACTTTC
CSVQRISSGASVLTF
>TRBV25-1|TRBJ2-5|NA|NA
TGTGCCAGCAGTGAGAGGCTAGAAAGGCAGTACTTC
CASSERLERQYF
>TRBV7-2|TRBJ2-7|TRBD1|many
TGTGCCAGCAGCTTGACGGGACAGATCTACGAGCAGTACTTC
CASSLTGQIYEQYF
>TRBV28|TRBJ2-1|NA|NA
TGTGCCAGCCAGGGGAGGGGGGGCCTATCCTACAATGAGCAGTTCTTC
CASQGRGGLSYNEQFF
>TRBV27|TRBJ1-2|NA|few
TGTGCCAGCAGTTTGAACAGGGAGTACTATGGCTACACCTTC
CASSLNREYYGYTF
>TRBV4-2|TRBJ2-5|NA|NA
TGTGCCAGCAGCCAAGAGGCCGGGCAAGGTAACAATGAGCAGTACTTC
CASSQEAGQGNNEQYF
>TRBV7-2|TRBJ1-2|NA|few
TGTGCCAGCACCCCCTTAGGGGGGGTCGGCTACACCTTC
CASTPLGGVGYTF
>TRBV20-1|TRBJ1-1|NA|NA
TGCAGTGCTAGGGCTGAGAGGGCCGGGTCTTTCTTT
CSARAERAGSFF
>TRBV28|TRBJ2-5|NA|few
TGTGCCAGCAGCGTAAGGACCTTTTTAAAAGAGACCCAGTACTTC
CASSVRTFLKETQYF
>TRBV7-6|TRBJ2-5|NA|few
TGTGCCAGCAGCTCCATGACAGGCGCCCCGGAGACCCAGTACTTC
CASSSMTGAPETQYF
>TRBV29-1|TRBJ1-2|NA|few
TGCAGCGTTGCGACAGATTTGGTGGATGGCTACACCTTC
CSVATDLVDGYTF
>TRBV11-2|TRBJ2-6|NA|NA
TGTGCCAGCAGCCGGGGGACAACTGGGGCCAACGTCCTGACTTTC
CASSRGTTGANVLTF
>TRBV20-1|TRBJ2-7|TRBD2|NA
TGCAGTGCTCCGCCGGGAGGGCGCGACGAGCAGTACTTC
CSAPPGGRDEQYF
>TRBV7-2|TRBJ2-5|NA|NA
TGTGCCAGCAGCTTAGATCCGGGTCTAGGGACCCAGTACTTC
CASSLDPGLGTQYF
>TRBV20-1|TRBJ2-3|NA|NA
TGCAGTGCTTTTGACAGTGAACAAGGGACAGATACGCAGTATTTT
CSAFDSEQGTDTQYF
>TRBV7-3|TRBJ1-6|NA|NA
TGTGCCAGCAGCTTAAATTGGGCATCACCCCTCCACTTT
CASSLNWASPLHF
>TRBV10-3|TRBJ2-3|NA|NA
TGTGCCATCAGCCCTACGCTAGAATCAGATACGCAGTATTTT
CAISPTLESDTQYF
>TRBV29-1|TRBJ2-1|TRBD1|few
TGCAGCGTTAGGGCGATGGGACAGGGGAGGTTGGGTGAGCAGTTCTTC
CSVRAMGQGRLGEQFF
>TRBV28|TRBJ2-1|TRBD2|NA
TGTGCCAGCAGTTTTCAGCGGGGCTACAATGAGCAGTTCTTC
CASSFQRGYNEQFF
>TRBV4-2|TRBJ1-1|TRBD1|few
TGTGCCAGCAGCCAAGAGGGACGACAGGGGGTAGGTGACACTGAAGCTTTCTTT
CASSQEGRQGVGDTEAFF
>TRBV5-1|TRBJ2-5|TRBD2|NA
TGCGCCAGCAGCGAGCTACTAGCGGGAGGCGAGACCCAGTACTTC
CASSELLAGGETQYF
>TRBV24-1|TRBJ2-5|NA|few
TGTGCCACCAGTGATCCTCTAAGGAAGACCCAGTACTTC
CATSDPLRKTQYF
>TRBV9|TRBJ1-3|NA|NA
TGTGCCAGCAGCGGTGAGGGGAGAAACACCATATATTTT
CASSGEGRNTIYF
>TRBV29-1|TRBJ2-1|TRBD2|few
TGCAGCGGGCGACTAGCGGATCTCAATGAGCAGTTCTTC
CSGRLADLNEQFF
>TRBV4-2|TRBJ2-7|TRBD2|few
TGTGCCAGCAGCCAAGGCGGGAGGGACTACGAGCAGTACTTC
CASSQGGRDYEQYF
>TRBV20-1|TRBJ2-2|NA|NA
TGCAGTGCAGTAACGGGACGGGGGAACACCGGGGAGCTGTTTTTT
CSAVTGRGNTGELFF